One and the same sample provided the 27 T cell receptor beta chains below, sequenced in a study of metastatic and nonmetastatic thyroid tumors. No treatment of any kind had been given to any patient before thyroid surgery. TCRdb re-analyzed the PCR reads using MiXCR. The sample has around 28,000 clones, around 15% seen once; the top ten hold approximately 4.8%. The sample comprised blood. The receptors shown here come from a female donor with papillary thyroid cancer or a benign thyroid nodule (not recorded which). Some clones in this sample may be carry-over from other donors' samples.

This clone has a count of ten or more. This chain uses TRBV4-1 with TRBJ2-3; 7 bases line up with TRBD2. Per germline, CDR1 MGHRA and CDR2 YSYEKL. The V and J ends lost 3 bases and 2 bases, in that order; junction bases with no gene match: 8. The CDR3 covers 16 residues. The CDR3 DNA sequence: TGCGCCAGCAGCCAGCCTCAACTAGCGACCACAGATACGCAGTATTTT. Encoded protein: CASSQPQLATTDTQYF.

The chain has TRBV6-2 or TRBV6-3 and TRBJ2-6; no definite D call. Trimming removed 0 bases at V and 3 bases at J, with 6 bases between. This CDR3 spans 15 amino acids. CDR1 and CDR2 from the germline V gene are MNHEY and SVGEGT. CDR3 protein: CASSYSPVGANVLTF. CDR3 DNA sequence: TGTGCCAGCAGTTACTCCCCGGTTGGGGCCAACGTCCTGACTTTC.

The chain has TRBV5-1 and TRBJ2-2; D not certain. Germline V lookup: CDR1 SGHRS, CDR2 YFSETQ. Between the trimmed V and J ends, which lost 0 bases and 7 bases, there was a span of 4 bases. CDR3 length: 12 amino acids. The CDR3 region has the DNA TGCGCCAGCAGCTTGGTCCTCGGGGAGCTGTTTTTT. Translation gives CASSLVLGELFF.

Within the sample, this clone is medium-sized. The chain joins TRBV12-3 or TRBV12-4 to TRBJ2-7; TRBD1 agrees at 11 bases. This CDR3 has 15 amino acids. V gave up 4 bases and J gave up 5 bases; unmatched junction bases: 7. The CDR3, as DNA: TGTGCCAGCAGTTCCACGGGACAGGGGGGAAACGAGCAGTACTTC. This sequence encodes CASSSTGQGGNEQYF.

About this clone: A read error may be the cause here, since a much bigger clone is one base away. The rearrangement links TRBV11-2 to TRBJ2-3, with a possible D match to TRBD1 (5 bases). The end of the DNA aligns better with TRBJ1-5, so the J call may be wrong. This CDR3 is 17 amino acids long. Germline V gene sequence: CDR1 SGHAT, CDR2 FQNNGV. The CDR3 here is CASSFGTSGSSTDTQHF. DNA for the CDR3: TGTGCCAGCAGCTTCGGGACTAGCGGGAGTAGCACAGATACGCAGCATTTT.

Ten or more counts support this clone. The chain couples TRBV11-2 to TRBJ1-2, with no clear D. Trimming stripped 1 base from V and 4 bases from J, with 10 bases between. CDR1 SGHAT and CDR2 FQNNGV come from the germline V gene. This CDR3 is 14 amino acids long. CDR3 protein: CASSLALDRYGYTF. The CDR3 DNA sequence: TGTGCCAGCAGCTTAGCTTTGGACCGCTATGGCTACACCTTC.

Comment on this clone: With a much larger clone just one base away, this may be a read error. Other DNA sequences in the same sample also yield this CDR3. The chain joins TRBV2 to TRBJ2-3; 13 positions agree with TRBD2. CDR3 length: 16 residues. V was pared by 6 bases and J by 5 bases, with 8 bases of the junction left unmatched. Germline-derived CDR1 and CDR2 are SNHLY and FYNNEI. This chain's CDR3 is CASRRLAGGLEDTQYF. In DNA, the CDR3 is TGTGCCAGCAGACGACTAGCGGGGGGTCTTGAAGATACGCAGTATTTT.

There are many counts of this clone. V gene TRBV5-4 combines with J gene TRBJ1-2; TRBD1 is a possible D gene (5 bases). The V gene's germline CDR1 is SGHNT and CDR2 YYREEE (reference sequence). This CDR3 region has 16 residues. V was shortened by 2 bases and J by 0 bases, with 14 bases between the two germline ends. CDR3 sequence: CASSLSRGTSNYGYTF. The CDR3 DNA reads TGTGCCAGCAGCTTATCAAGGGGAACCTCTAACTATGGCTACACCTTC.

This clone was detected many times. The J gene is TRBJ2-7, the V gene TRBV11-2; D gene ambiguous. Germline V gives CDR1 SGHAT, CDR2 FQNNGV. This CDR3 is built from 13 residues. The V end lost 3 bases, the J end lost 5 bases, and 11 bases lay between the germline ends. CDR3 nucleotides: TGTGCCAGCAGCTTGATTACTGGCAACGAGCAGTACTTC. Protein sequence: CASSLITGNEQYF.

This clone showed up many times. V gene TRBV27 combines with J gene TRBJ2-3; 7 nucleotides match TRBD2. V shed 5 bases and J 6 bases; nucleotides not matched to a gene: 8. Per the germline V gene, CDR1 is MNHEY and CDR2 is SMNVEV (reference sequence). The CDR3 totals 14 residues. This CDR3 is CASSITRESDTQYF. In DNA, the CDR3 is TGTGCCAGCAGTATTACGCGGGAGTCCGATACGCAGTATTTT.

This clone was detected ten times or more. V is TRBV25-1 and J is TRBJ2-3; 12 bases line up with TRBD2. CDR3 length: 17 amino acids. V was clipped by 1 base and J by 5 bases; unmatched bases: 7. Germline assignment: CDR1 MGHDK and CDR2 SYGVNS. CDR3 DNA: TGTGCCAGCAGTGAATCTAGCGGGGGGGCTGATAAAGATACGCAGTATTTT. This encodes CASSESSGGADKDTQYF.

This clone was counted only a few times. This may come from a read error, since a much larger clone is one base off. V usage is TRBV6-2 or TRBV6-3 and J usage is TRBJ1-2; TRBD1 is a possible D gene (6 bases). In germline, CDR1 is MNHEY, CDR2 SVGEGT. Trimming removed 7 bases from V and 4 bases from J, with 13 bases in between. The CDR3 length is 13 residues. The CDR3 nucleotides read TGTGCCAGCAAAGCTCAGGGGCCCTATGGCTACACCTTC. Translating it yields CASKAQGPYGYTF.

This clone occurred a few times. CDR3 coding DNA: TGTGCCAGCAGTGAACGGGACGGGGGATATGGCTACACCTTC. Its translation: CASSERDGGYGYTF. V and J are TRBV27 and TRBJ1-2, with a tentative D call TRBD1 (5 bases). The CDR3 consists of 14 residues. Trimming stripped 5 bases from V and 5 bases from J, with 15 bases between. The V gene's germline CDR1 is MNHEY and CDR2 SMNVEV (reference sequence).

This clone has only a few counts. A read error is possible here, since a much larger clone lies one base away. The same CDR3 also results from other DNA sequences found in this sample. J is TRBJ2-5 and V is TRBV12-5; 7 bases match TRBD2. With V trimmed by 6 bases and J by 7 bases, 8 bases remained unmatched. The CDR3 runs to 13 residues. Germline values: CDR1 LGHNT, CDR2 FRNRAP. This CDR3 is CASGKGTNGTQYF. In DNA, the CDR3 is TGTGCTAGTGGGAAGGGGACTAATGGGACCCAGTACTTC.

This clone showed up many times. The chain carries TRBV20-1 and TRBJ1-2, with D maybe TRBD1 (5 bases). Germline loops: CDR1 DFQATT, CDR2 SNEGSKA (reference sequence). V was cut by 1 base and J by 1 base, with 13 bases left in between. The CDR3 has 15 residues. Written as DNA, the CDR3 is TGCAGTGCTAGAGTACAGGCGGGCGGTAACTATGGCTACACCTTC. Amino acid sequence: CSARVQAGGNYGYTF.

This clone has at least ten counts. Other DNA sequences from this sample encode an identical CDR3 as well. This CDR3 reads CASSISRTLNNSPLHF. The CDR3 nucleotides read TGTGCCAGTAGTATATCCCGGACCCTAAATAATTCACCCCTCCACTTT. V and J are TRBV19 and TRBJ1-6, with D hard to call. Germline CDR1 LNHDA, CDR2 SQIVND (reference sequence). Trimming shortened V by 2 bases and J by 5 bases, and 13 bases separated the two germline ends. The CDR3 runs 16 residues.

In its sample, this clone was seen a few times. The chain combines TRBV27 with TRBJ1-2; 8 bases agree with TRBD1. The CDR3 has 12 amino acids. V gave up 5 bases and J gave up 11 bases; unmatched junction bases: 7. Germline lookup yields CDR1 MNHEY and CDR2 SMNVEV (reference sequence). CDR3 in amino acids: CASSPQGAGYTF. CDR3 in DNA: TGTGCCAGCAGTCCTCAGGGGGCTGGGTACACCTTC.

This clone was detected many times. This sequence joins TRBV5-3 and TRBJ1-1, with D possibly matching TRBD1 (5 bases). TRBV5-3 is noted as an ORF with a role that remains uncertain. The CDR3 has 15 residues. Trimming pared 10 bases from V and 1 base from J, leaving 20 bases between. CDR3 in DNA: TGTGCCGGACCCTCGACAGCCGAACAGAACACTGAAGCTTTCTTT. Translated: CAGPSTAEQNTEAFF.

By share of the sample, this clone is medium-sized. The chain joins TRBV12-3 or TRBV12-4 to TRBJ1-2, with a possible D match to TRBD1 (5 bases). Deletions cut 4 bases from V and 10 bases from J, with 13 bases between. This CDR3 comprises 12 residues. The CDR3 region has the DNA TGTGCCAGCAGTTCGACAGCTCTTGTCTACACCTTC. As protein: CASSSTALVYTF.

As concerns this clone: A read error is possible here, since a much larger clone lies one base away. The V call is TRBV10-3, the J call TRBJ2-5; TRBD2 matches 11 bases. The last part of the DNA fits TRBJ2-1 better; the J call may be wrong. Germline V gene data show CDR1 as ENHRY and CDR2 as SYGVKD. The CDR3 contains 14 residues. The CDR3 DNA reads as TGTGCCATCAGGGCTAGCGGGGGGAAAGAGACCCAGTTCTTC. Its protein product is CAIRASGGKETQFF.

This clone was found many times. The chain has TRBV4-1 and TRBJ1-2; D possibly corresponds to TRBD1 (5 bases). The germline V gene has CDR1 MGHRA and CDR2 YSYEKL. This CDR3 contains 16 residues. The germline V and J ends were trimmed by 0 bases and 4 bases, with 15 bases remaining between them. CDR3 nucleotide sequence: TGCGCCAGCAGCCAAGATTATTCCGGGGGGGGCTATGGCTACACCTTC. This sequence encodes CASSQDYSGGGYGYTF.

Only a few counts were recorded for this clone. J is TRBJ2-7 and V is TRBV12-3 or TRBV12-4; 9 bases fit TRBD1. The junction had 14 bases not matched to a gene; V was cut back by 5 bases and J by 6 bases. This CDR3 has 16 amino acids. The CDR3 sequence: CASSAGTGILSSEQYF. CDR3 in DNA: TGTGCCAGCAGTGCAGGGACAGGGATTTTGTCGTCCGAGCAGTACTTC.

Many counts were recorded for this clone. The gene calls are TRBV11-1 and TRBJ2-1, with 8 nucleotides matching TRBD2. Germline lookup yields CDR1 SGHAT and CDR2 FQDESV (reference sequence). Trimming cost V 6 bases and J 0 bases; bases outside gene matches: 13. The CDR3 contains 18 residues. This CDR3 is CASRKSSGTTLSYNEQFF. The CDR3 bases are TGTGCCAGCAGAAAAAGTAGCGGGACGACCCTCTCCTACAATGAGCAGTTCTTC.

This clone was counted only a few times. Possible read error: a much larger clone is one base away. Here the CDR3 DNA reads TGTGCCAGCACCCAGAACACCCTCCGGGAGCTGTTTTTT. Amino acid sequence: CASTQNTLRELFF. The chain recombines TRBV6-1 with TRBJ2-2; D unresolved. The CDR3 consists of 13 residues. Trimming took 7 bases from V and 9 from J, leaving 15 bases between them. Germline V gene data show CDR1 as MNHNS and CDR2 as SASEGT.

This clone was recorded many times. The J gene is TRBJ1-2, the V gene TRBV28; TRBD1 aligns across 12 bases. CDR1 is MDHEN, CDR2 SYDVKM, per germline. The CDR3 is made up of 16 amino acids. The J segment lost 2 bases and the V segment lost 7 bases, leaving 8 bases of the junction unmatched. The CDR3 region is CASTQGQGARNYGYTF. The CDR3 region has the DNA TGTGCCAGCACCCAGGGACAGGGGGCGCGGAACTATGGCTACACCTTC.

Relative to its sample, this clone is medium-sized. The chain employs TRBV27 and TRBJ1-6; TRBD1 aligns across 10 bases. Germline-derived CDR1 and CDR2 are MNHEY and SMNVEV (reference sequence). The length of the CDR3 is 16 residues. V lost 6 bases and J lost 1; bases outside the gene matches: 3. CDR3 DNA sequence: TGTGCCAGCAGGGGGGACAGGGGATCCTATAATTCACCCCTCCACTTT. Amino acid sequence: CASRGDRGSYNSPLHF.

There are many counts of this clone. The chain carries TRBV7-9 and TRBJ2-7; perhaps TRBD2 as D (6 bases). CDR1 SEHNR and CDR2 FQNEAQ come from the germline V gene (reference sequence). Trimming stripped 0 bases from V and 3 bases from J, with 9 bases between. The CDR3 has 14 residues. The CDR3 nucleotides are TGTGCCAGCAGCTTAGCCGGGACTGGCTACGAGCAGTACTTC. Its translation is CASSLAGTGYEQYF.